A selection of T cell receptor beta chains follows, all from one sample in a study of blood T cell repertoires in COVID-19. TCRdb's copy holds only in-frame clones and misses some; the assay was immunoSEQ multiplex PCR. The table records about 130,000 clones, more than 80% of them present only once. Sample: peripheral blood. The origin of the receptors is a human donor in a cohort sampled during active COVID-19. The CDR3 runs from the conserved cysteine through the conserved F or W. The order of the fields is D gene, V gene, J gene, clone size, CDR3 DNA, CDR3 protein. D genes are given only for firm matches. The size field is filled for only some rows; it gives once, few, many or a size class.

D: TRBD2
V: TRBV3-1/TRBV3-2
J: TRBJ2-7
size: -
DNA: TGTGCCAGCAGCCCCCTAGCGGGGGGGCTCTCCTACGAGCAGTACTTC
CDR3: CASSPLAGGLSYEQYF

D: -
V: TRBV5-1
J: TRBJ1-2
size: -
DNA: TGCGCCAGCAGCTTGGGCTGGGGTTCAGGGGAATATGGCTACACCTTC
CDR3: CASSLGWGSGEYGYTF

D: -
V: TRBV28
J: TRBJ1-2
size: -
DNA: TGTGCCAGCAGTTTACCAGACAGGAGCCATGGCTACACCTTC
CDR3: CASSLPDRSHGYTF

D: -
V: TRBV2
J: TRBJ1-5
size: -
DNA: TGTGCCAGCAGTGGAGACATCGATCAGCCCCAGCATTTT
CDR3: CASSGDIDQPQHF

D: TRBD1
V: TRBV6-5
J: TRBJ2-3
size: -
DNA: TGTGCCAGCAGATACGGGACAGGCACAGATACGCAGTATTTT
CDR3: CASRYGTGTDTQYF

D: TRBD1
V: TRBV15
J: TRBJ2-1
size: -
DNA: TGTGCCACCAGCAGAGGCATATCAGGGGGCCAGTTCTTC
CDR3: CATSRGISGGQFF

D: -
V: TRBV5-1
J: TRBJ2-1
size: -
DNA: TGCGCCAGCAGCCTTAACAATGAGCAGTTCTTC
CDR3: CASSLNNEQFF

D: -
V: TRBV5-4
J: TRBJ2-5
size: -
DNA: TGTGCCAGCAGCTCGGGTAAAGGACTAACCCAAGAGACCCAGTACTTC
CDR3: CASSSGKGLTQETQYF

D: -
V: TRBV5-6
J: TRBJ1-1
size: -
DNA: TGTGCCAGCAGCTCCGCCGGTCAGGGATGGGGTACTGAAGCTTTCTTT
CDR3: CASSSAGQGWGTEAFF

D: TRBD2
V: TRBV5-5
J: TRBJ2-1
size: -
DNA: TGTGCCAGCAGCTCCCTAGCGGGGGCCTACAATGAGCAGTTCTTC
CDR3: CASSSLAGAYNEQFF

D: -
V: TRBV7-6
J: TRBJ1-3
size: -
DNA: TGTGCCAGCAGCTTACAAACAGGCCGAATCTCTGGAAACACCATATATTTT
CDR3: CASSLQTGRISGNTIYF

D: TRBD2
V: TRBV7-6
J: TRBJ2-2
size: -
DNA: TGTGCCAGCAGCTTAGGGACTAGCGGGCCTGGGACCGGGGAGCTGTTTTTT
CDR3: CASSLGTSGPGTGELFF

D: TRBD1
V: TRBV5-5
J: TRBJ2-2
size: -
DNA: TGTGCCAGCGCTAAATCAGGGGGAGGGGAGCTGTTTTTT
CDR3: CASAKSGGGELFF

D: TRBD1
V: TRBV6-1
J: TRBJ1-1
size: -
DNA: TGTGCCAGCAGTGAAGGATTTGTGGGACAGGGAAAGAGAGGGAACACTGAAGCTTTCTTT
CDR3: CASSEGFVGQGKRGNTEAFF

D: -
V: TRBV5-1
J: TRBJ1-2
size: -
DNA: TGCGCCAGCAGCTTAGGTGCAGGTAGCGGTGGCTACACCTTC
CDR3: CASSLGAGSGGYTF

D: -
V: TRBV3-1/TRBV3-2
J: TRBJ2-3
size: -
DNA: TGTGCCAGCAGCCGCTCCGGGACAATGCATTATACGCAGTATTTT
CDR3: CASSRSGTMHYTQYF

D: -
V: TRBV10-2
J: TRBJ2-7
size: -
DNA: TGCGCCAGCAGTGGGCATCCCCAAGGGGTGTCCGAGCAGTACTTC
CDR3: CASSGHPQGVSEQYF

D: TRBD1
V: TRBV30
J: TRBJ1-6
size: -
DNA: TGTGCCTGGAATACGGGACAGGGGAATTCACCCCTCCACTTT
CDR3: CAWNTGQGNSPLHF

D: -
V: TRBV7-2
J: TRBJ2-3
size: -
DNA: TGTGCCAGCAGCCCTTCGGGCGGGCAGCTTACGCAGTATTTT
CDR3: CASSPSGGQLTQYF

D: TRBD2
V: TRBV5-1
J: TRBJ2-2
size: -
DNA: TGCGCCAGCAGCTTATTGACTAGCGGGGCCACCGGGGAGCTGTTTTTT
CDR3: CASSLLTSGATGELFF

D: -
V: TRBV30
J: TRBJ1-1
size: once
DNA: TGTGCCTGGACCGCCCGGGGGACTGAAGCTTTCTTT
CDR3: CAWTARGTEAFF

D: TRBD2
V: TRBV19
J: TRBJ2-3
size: -
DNA: TGTGCCAGTAGTATTCGGAGCGGGGGGGCCACAGATACGCAGTATTTT
CDR3: CASSIRSGGATDTQYF

D: TRBD1
V: TRBV6-5
J: TRBJ1-3
size: -
DNA: TGTGCCAGCACCAGGACAGGGACTGGAAACACCATATATTTT
CDR3: CASTRTGTGNTIYF

D: -
V: TRBV19
J: TRBJ2-3
size: -
DNA: TGTGCCAGTACCTCGACGGGTAGCACAGATACGCAGTATTTT
CDR3: CASTSTGSTDTQYF

D: TRBD1
V: TRBV18
J: TRBJ2-6
size: -
DNA: TGTGCCAGCTCACCGAGACAGGGTTCGGGCCCTGGGGCCAACGTCCTGACTTTC
CDR3: CASSPRQGSGPGANVLTF

D: -
V: TRBV4-1
J: TRBJ1-2
size: -
DNA: TGCGCCAGCAGCCAAGTCGCGACAGGCATTAACTATGGCTACACCTTC
CDR3: CASSQVATGINYGYTF

D: TRBD2
V: TRBV30
J: TRBJ2-1
size: -
DNA: TGTGCCTGGAGTGTCGGCGGGAGGGAGCAGTTCTTC
CDR3: CAWSVGGREQFF

D: -
V: TRBV10-3
J: TRBJ1-1
size: -
DNA: TGTGCCATCAGTGAGTTTCGACAAGGTGACGCTGAAGCTTTCTTT
CDR3: CAISEFRQGDAEAFF

D: -
V: TRBV5-5
J: TRBJ2-7
size: -
DNA: TGTGCCAGCAGCTTGCGAGACAGAAACTACGAGCAGTACTTC
CDR3: CASSLRDRNYEQYF

D: -
V: TRBV9
J: TRBJ2-7
size: -
DNA: TGTGCCAGCAGCGTAGGGACTGCTTCCTACGAGCAGTACTTC
CDR3: CASSVGTASYEQYF

D: TRBD1
V: TRBV6-6
J: TRBJ2-4
size: -
DNA: TGTGCCAGCAGTGGAACCGGGACAGGGGAAAACATTCAGTACTTC
CDR3: CASSGTGTGENIQYF

D: -
V: TRBV19
J: TRBJ2-3
size: -
DNA: TGTGCCAGTAGTATAGGCTTCGGAGGCACAGATACGCAGTATTTT
CDR3: CASSIGFGGTDTQYF

D: -
V: TRBV12-3/TRBV12-4
J: TRBJ1-1
size: -
DNA: TGTGCCAGCAGTTTGGGGACAAGGCTAGAAGCTTTCTTT
CDR3: CASSLGTRLEAFF

D: TRBD2
V: TRBV30
J: TRBJ2-2
size: -
DNA: TGTGCCTGGACGGGGACTAGCGGAGCCGGGGAGCTGTTTTTT
CDR3: CAWTGTSGAGELFF

D: -
V: TRBV20-1
J: TRBJ2-2
size: few
DNA: TGCAGTGCTAGTGAGGAGGGGGAGCTGTTTTTT
CDR3: CSASEEGELFF

D: -
V: TRBV7-9
J: TRBJ1-2
size: -
DNA: TGTGCCAGCAGCTTAGAAGGGGGCTATGGCTACACCTTC
CDR3: CASSLEGGYGYTF

D: -
V: TRBV6-2/TRBV6-3
J: TRBJ1-1
size: -
DNA: TGTGCCAGCAGTGACGTGGGGGCGCGGTACACTGAAGCTTTCTTT
CDR3: CASSDVGARYTEAFF

D: -
V: TRBV7-9
J: TRBJ1-6
size: -
DNA: TGTGCCAGCCGCTCCGGAGGGAGCTCCTATAATTCACCCCTCCACTTT
CDR3: CASRSGGSSYNSPLHF

D: TRBD2
V: TRBV11-2
J: TRBJ2-5
size: -
DNA: TGTGCCAGCAGCTTAGGAGCGGGAGGGTCAGGGACCCAGTACTTC
CDR3: CASSLGAGGSGTQYF

D: -
V: TRBV20-1
J: TRBJ1-2
size: -
DNA: TGCAGTGCTCTTAGGGGGGGCTACACCTTC
CDR3: CSALRGGYTF

D: TRBD1
V: TRBV7-8
J: TRBJ1-2
size: -
DNA: TGTGCCAGCAGTGGTAGGGGACAGGGATCCTATGGCTACACCTTC
CDR3: CASSGRGQGSYGYTF

D: TRBD1
V: TRBV7-2
J: TRBJ2-4
size: -
DNA: TGTGCCAGCAGCTTAGTAGGGACAGGTCGGGCCAAAAACATTCAGTACTTC
CDR3: CASSLVGTGRAKNIQYF

D: -
V: TRBV5-6
J: TRBJ1-2
size: -
DNA: TGTGCCAGCAGCTCCCCACAGGGTTATAACTATGGCTACACCTTC
CDR3: CASSSPQGYNYGYTF

D: TRBD1
V: TRBV6-5
J: TRBJ1-2
size: once
DNA: TGTGCCAGCGCGGACAGGGTATCTCGGGGCTACACCTTC
CDR3: CASADRVSRGYTF

D: -
V: TRBV4-3
J: TRBJ2-1
size: -
DNA: TGCGCCAGCAGCAGGTCCGGGACTTCTTACAATGAGCAGTTCTTC
CDR3: CASSRSGTSYNEQFF

D: TRBD1
V: TRBV4-1
J: TRBJ1-2
size: -
DNA: TGCGCCAGCAGCCAAGCCGGGACAGGTGTCTATGGCTACACCTTC
CDR3: CASSQAGTGVYGYTF

D: -
V: TRBV19
J: TRBJ1-5
size: -
DNA: TGTGCCAGTAGTACCCCGGGACAGCCCCAGCATTTT
CDR3: CASSTPGQPQHF

D: -
V: TRBV12-3/TRBV12-4
J: TRBJ1-2
size: -
DNA: TGTGCCAGCAGTTTTGTTGAGGCCGGCGGCTACACCTTC
CDR3: CASSFVEAGGYTF

D: -
V: TRBV6-2/TRBV6-3
J: TRBJ1-1
size: -
DNA: TGTGCCAGCAGTCCCCCCCCTAAGAACACTGAAGCTTTCTTT
CDR3: CASSPPPKNTEAFF

D: -
V: TRBV12-3/TRBV12-4
J: TRBJ1-1
size: -
DNA: TGTGCCAGCACCAGCCTGGGGAGGGGGGAAGCTTTCTTT
CDR3: CASTSLGRGEAFF

D: -
V: TRBV19
J: TRBJ2-5
size: -
DNA: TGTGCCAGTAGTATAGCCCCATCGCTTCAGGGGGAGACCCAGTACTTC
CDR3: CASSIAPSLQGETQYF

D: TRBD2
V: TRBV20-1
J: TRBJ2-5
size: -
DNA: TGCAGTGCTAGTGACAGCGGGAGGGCCCCGGGAGGGACCCAGTACTTC
CDR3: CSASDSGRAPGGTQYF

D: -
V: TRBV12-3/TRBV12-4
J: TRBJ1-1
size: -
DNA: TGTGCCAGCAGTCGGACAAGTATTACTGAAGCTTTCTTT
CDR3: CASSRTSITEAFF